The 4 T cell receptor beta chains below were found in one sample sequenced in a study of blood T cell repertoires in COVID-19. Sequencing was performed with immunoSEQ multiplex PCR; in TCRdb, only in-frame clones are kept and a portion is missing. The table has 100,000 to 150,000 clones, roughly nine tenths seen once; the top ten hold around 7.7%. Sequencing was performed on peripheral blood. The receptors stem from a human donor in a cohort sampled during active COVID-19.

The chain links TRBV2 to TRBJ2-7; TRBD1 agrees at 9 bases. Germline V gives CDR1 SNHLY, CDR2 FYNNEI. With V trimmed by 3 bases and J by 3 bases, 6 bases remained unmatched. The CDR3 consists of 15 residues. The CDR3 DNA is TGTGCCAGCAGTGAGTATCGGACAGGGGACTACGAGCAGTACTTC. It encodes CASSEYRTGDYEQYF.

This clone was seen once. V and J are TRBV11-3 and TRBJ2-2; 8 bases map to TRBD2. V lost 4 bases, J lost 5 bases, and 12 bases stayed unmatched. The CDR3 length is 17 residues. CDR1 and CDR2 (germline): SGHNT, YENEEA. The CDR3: CASSSDGSGGGTGELFF. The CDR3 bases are TGTGCCAGCAGCTCGGATGGGAGCGGGGGAGGGACCGGGGAGCTGTTTTTT.

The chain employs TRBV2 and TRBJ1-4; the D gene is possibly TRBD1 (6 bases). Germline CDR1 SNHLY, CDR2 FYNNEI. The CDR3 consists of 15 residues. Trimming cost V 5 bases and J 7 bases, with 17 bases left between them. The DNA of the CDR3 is TGTGCCAGCAGTCCCAGGACAGATTTTAGTGAAAAACTGTTTTTT. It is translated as CASSPRTDFSEKLFF.

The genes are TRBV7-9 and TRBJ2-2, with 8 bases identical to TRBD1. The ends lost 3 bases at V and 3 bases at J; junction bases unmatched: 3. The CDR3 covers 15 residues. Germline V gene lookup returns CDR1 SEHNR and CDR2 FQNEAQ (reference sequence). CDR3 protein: CASSFRTGYTGELFF. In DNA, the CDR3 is TGTGCCAGCAGCTTCCGGACAGGGTACACCGGGGAGCTGTTTTTT.